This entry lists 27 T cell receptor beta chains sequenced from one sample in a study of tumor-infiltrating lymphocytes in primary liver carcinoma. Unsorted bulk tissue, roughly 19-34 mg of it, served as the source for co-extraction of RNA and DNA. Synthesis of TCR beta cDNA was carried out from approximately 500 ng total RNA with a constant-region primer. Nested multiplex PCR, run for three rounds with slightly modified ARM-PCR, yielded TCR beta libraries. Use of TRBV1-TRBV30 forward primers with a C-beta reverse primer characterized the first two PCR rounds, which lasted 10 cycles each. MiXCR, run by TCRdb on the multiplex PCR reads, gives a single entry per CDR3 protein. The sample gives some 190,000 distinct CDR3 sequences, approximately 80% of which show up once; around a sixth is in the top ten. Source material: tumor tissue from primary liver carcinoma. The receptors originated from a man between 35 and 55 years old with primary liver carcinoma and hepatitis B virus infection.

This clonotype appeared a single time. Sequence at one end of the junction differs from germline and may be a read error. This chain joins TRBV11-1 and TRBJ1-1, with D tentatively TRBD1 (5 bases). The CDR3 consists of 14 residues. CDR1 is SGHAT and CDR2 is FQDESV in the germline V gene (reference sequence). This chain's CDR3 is CASNLSWGIPEAFF. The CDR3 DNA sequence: TGTGCCAGCAACTTAAGTTGGGGGATACCTGAAGCTTTCTTT.

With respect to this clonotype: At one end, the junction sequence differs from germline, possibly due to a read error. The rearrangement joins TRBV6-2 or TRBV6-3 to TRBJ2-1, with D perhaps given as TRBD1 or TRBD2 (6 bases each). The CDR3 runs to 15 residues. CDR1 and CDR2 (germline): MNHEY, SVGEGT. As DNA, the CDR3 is TGTGCCAGCCGAATATTCCTAGGGGGAGGACGAGAGCAGCCCTTC. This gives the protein CASRIFLGGGREQPF.

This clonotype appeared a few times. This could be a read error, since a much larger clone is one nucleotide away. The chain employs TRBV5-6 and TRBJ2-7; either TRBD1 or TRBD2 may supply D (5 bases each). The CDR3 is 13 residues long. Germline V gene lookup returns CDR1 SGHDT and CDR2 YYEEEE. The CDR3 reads CVSSFGKGKEQYF. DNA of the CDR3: TGTGTCAGCAGCTTCGGGAAGGGGAAAGAGCAGTACTTC.

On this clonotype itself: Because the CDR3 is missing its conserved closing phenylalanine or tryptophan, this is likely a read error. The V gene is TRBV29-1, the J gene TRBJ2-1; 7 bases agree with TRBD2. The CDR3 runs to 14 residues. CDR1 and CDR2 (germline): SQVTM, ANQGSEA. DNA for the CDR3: TGCAGTGTTGAACCTAGCGGCATCTACAATGAGCAGTTCTTA. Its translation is CSVEPSGIYNEQFL.

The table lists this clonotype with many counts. In nucleotides, the CDR3 is TGTGCCAGCAGTTTATGGACAGGGGGCTTTGGGAACACTGAAGCTTTCTTT. It encodes CASSLWTGGFGNTEAFF. This chain joins TRBV12-3 or TRBV12-4 and TRBJ1-1, with 11 bases fitting TRBD1. J was trimmed by 1 base and V by 2 bases; bases with no gene match: 6. The CDR3 sequence is 17 residues long.

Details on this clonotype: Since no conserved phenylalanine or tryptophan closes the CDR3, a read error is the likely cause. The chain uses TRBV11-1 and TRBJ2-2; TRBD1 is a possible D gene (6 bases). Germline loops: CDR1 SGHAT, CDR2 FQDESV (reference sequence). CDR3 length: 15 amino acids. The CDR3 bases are TGTGCCAGCAGCACGGGACATACTAACATCGGGGAGCTGTTTTTG. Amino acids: CASSTGHTNIGELFL.

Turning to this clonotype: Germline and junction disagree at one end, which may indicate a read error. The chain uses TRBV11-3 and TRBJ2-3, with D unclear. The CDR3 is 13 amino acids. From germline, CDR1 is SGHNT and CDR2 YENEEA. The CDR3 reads CTSSLAHRDTQYF. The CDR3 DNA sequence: TGTACCAGCAGCTTAGCTCACAGAGATACTCAGTATTTT.

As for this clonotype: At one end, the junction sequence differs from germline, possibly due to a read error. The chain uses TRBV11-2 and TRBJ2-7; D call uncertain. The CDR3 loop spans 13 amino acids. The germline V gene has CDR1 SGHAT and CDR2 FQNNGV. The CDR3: CASISLSAYEHYF. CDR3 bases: TGTGCCAGCATCTCACTGAGTGCCTACGAGCACTACTTC.

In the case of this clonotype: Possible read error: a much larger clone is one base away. CDR3 sequence: CAWRSGGLDQLQHF. DNA for the CDR3: TGTGCCTGGCGCTCAGGGGGTCTGGATCAGCTCCAGCATTTT. The chain recombines TRBV30 with TRBJ1-5; 7 nucleotides line up with TRBD1. Per the germline V gene, CDR1 is GTSNPN and CDR2 is SVGIG (reference sequence). The CDR3 runs to 14 residues.

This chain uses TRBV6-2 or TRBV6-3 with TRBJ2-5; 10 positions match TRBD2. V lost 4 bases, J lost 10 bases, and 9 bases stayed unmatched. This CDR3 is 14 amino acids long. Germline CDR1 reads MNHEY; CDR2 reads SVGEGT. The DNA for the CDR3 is TGTGCCAGCAGTTCGACCGGGACTAGCGTCGACCAGTACTTC. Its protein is CASSSTGTSVDQYF.

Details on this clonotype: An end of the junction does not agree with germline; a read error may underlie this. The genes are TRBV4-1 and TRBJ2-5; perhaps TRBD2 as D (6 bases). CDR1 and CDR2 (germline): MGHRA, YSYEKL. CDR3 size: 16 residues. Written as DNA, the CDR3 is TGCGTCAGCAGCCTTGAGGGGAGGCTGCGTCAAGAGACCCAGTACTTC. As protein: CVSSLEGRLRQETQYF.

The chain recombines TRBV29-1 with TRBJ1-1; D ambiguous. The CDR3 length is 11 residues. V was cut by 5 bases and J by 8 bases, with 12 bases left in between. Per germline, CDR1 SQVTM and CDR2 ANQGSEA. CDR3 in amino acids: CSVFENTEAFF. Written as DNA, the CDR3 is TGCAGCGTTTTCGAGAATACAGAAGCTTTCTTT.

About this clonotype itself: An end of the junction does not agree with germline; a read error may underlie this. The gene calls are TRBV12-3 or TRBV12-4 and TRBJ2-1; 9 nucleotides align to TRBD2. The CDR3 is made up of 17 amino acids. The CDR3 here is CASSLPLLAGSCNEQFF. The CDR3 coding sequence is TGTGCCAGCAGTCTCCCCTTACTAGCGGGTTCCTGCAATGAACAGTTCTTC.

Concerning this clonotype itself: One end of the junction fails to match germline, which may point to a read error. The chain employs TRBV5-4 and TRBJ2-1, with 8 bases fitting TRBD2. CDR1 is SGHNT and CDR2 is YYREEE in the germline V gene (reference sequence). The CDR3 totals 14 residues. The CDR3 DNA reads TGTACCAGCAGCCCCTCGGGGGGGCATGATGAGCAGTTCTTC. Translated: CTSSPSGGHDEQFF.

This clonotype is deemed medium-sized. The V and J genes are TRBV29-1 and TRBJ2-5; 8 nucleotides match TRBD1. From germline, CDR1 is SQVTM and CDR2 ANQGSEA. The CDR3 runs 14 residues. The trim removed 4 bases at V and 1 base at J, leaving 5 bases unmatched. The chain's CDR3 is CSVGNGQGQETQYF. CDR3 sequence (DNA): TGCAGCGTTGGCAACGGACAGGGCCAAGAGACCCAGTACTTC. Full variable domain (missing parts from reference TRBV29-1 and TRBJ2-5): SAVISQKPSRDICQRGTSLTIQCQVDSQVTMMFWYRQQPGQSLTLIATANQGSEATYESGFVIDKFPISRPNLTFSTLTVSNMSPEDSSIYLCSVGNGQGQETQYFGPGTRLLVL.

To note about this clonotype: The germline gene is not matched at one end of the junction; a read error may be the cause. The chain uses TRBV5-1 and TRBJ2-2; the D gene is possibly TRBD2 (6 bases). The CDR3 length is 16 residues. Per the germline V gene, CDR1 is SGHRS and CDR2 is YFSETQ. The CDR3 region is CPSSLGGGVGTGELFF. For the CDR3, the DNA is TGCCCCAGCAGCTTGGGGGGAGGAGTCGGCACTGGGGAGCTGTTTTTT.

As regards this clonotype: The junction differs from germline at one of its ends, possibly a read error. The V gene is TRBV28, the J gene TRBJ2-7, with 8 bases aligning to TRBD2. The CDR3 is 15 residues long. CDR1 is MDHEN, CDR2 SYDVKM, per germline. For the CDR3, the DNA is TGTGCCAGCAATTTAGCGGAGCGGGAGACCGACGAGCAGTACTTC. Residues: CASNLAERETDEQYF.

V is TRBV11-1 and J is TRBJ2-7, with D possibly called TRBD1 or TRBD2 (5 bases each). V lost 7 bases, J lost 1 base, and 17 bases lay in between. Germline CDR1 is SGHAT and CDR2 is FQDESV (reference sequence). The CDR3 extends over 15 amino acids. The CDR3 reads CASNSSRGSSYEQYF. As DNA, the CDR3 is TGTGCCAGCAACTCATCCCGGGGCTCATCCTACGAGCAGTACTTC.

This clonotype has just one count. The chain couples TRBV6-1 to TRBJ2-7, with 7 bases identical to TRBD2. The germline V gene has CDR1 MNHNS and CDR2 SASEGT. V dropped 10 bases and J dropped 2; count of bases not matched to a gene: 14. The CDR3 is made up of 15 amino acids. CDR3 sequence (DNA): TGTGCCAACACGAGTAGCGGGTACCTTACCTACGAGCAGTACTTC. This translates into CANTSSGYLTYEQYF.

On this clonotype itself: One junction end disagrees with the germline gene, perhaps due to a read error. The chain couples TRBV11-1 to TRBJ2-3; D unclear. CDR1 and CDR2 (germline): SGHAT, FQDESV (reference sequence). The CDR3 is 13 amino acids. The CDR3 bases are TGTGTCAGCAGCTTTATTGTTACAGAAACGCAGTATTTT. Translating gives CVSSFIVTETQYF.

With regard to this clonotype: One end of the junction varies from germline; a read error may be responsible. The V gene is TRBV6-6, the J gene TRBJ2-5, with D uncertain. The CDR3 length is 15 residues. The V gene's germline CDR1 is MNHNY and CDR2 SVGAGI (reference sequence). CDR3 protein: CGSSYASNGQDIQYF. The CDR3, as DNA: TGTGGCAGCAGTTACGCGTCTAACGGGCAAGATATCCAGTACTTC.

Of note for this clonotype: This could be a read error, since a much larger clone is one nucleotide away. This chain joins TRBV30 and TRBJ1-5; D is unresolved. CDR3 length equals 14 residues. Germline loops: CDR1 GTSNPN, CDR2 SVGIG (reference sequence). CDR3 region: CAWSVNRRNQPRHF. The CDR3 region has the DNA TGTGCCTGGAGTGTAAACCGGCGCAATCAGCCCCGGCATTTT.

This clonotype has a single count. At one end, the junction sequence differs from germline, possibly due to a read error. CDR3 residues: CASSGAGLAINDKLFF. The DNA for the CDR3 is TGTGCCAGCAGTGGAGCGGGTCTGGCAATCAATGACAAACTGTTTTTT. The rearrangement joins TRBV6-1 to TRBJ1-4; no firm D call. In germline, CDR1 is MNHNS, CDR2 SASEGT. The CDR3 runs to 16 residues.

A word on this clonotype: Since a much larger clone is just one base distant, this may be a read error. This CDR3 is CTSSLGGNEQFF. The CDR3 coding sequence is TGCACCAGCAGCTTAGGGGGGAATGAGCAGTTCTTC. The chain combines TRBV5-1 with TRBJ2-1, with D possibly called TRBD1 or TRBD2 (6 bases each). CDR1 and CDR2 (germline): SGHRS, YFSETQ. The CDR3 extends over 12 amino acids.

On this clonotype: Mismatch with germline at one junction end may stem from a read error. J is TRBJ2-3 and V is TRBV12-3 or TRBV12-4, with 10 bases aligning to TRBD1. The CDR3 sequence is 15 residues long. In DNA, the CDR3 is TGTGCCAACAGTGCCCCGGGACAGGGGCCTGAGACGCAGTATTTT. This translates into CANSAPGQGPETQYF.

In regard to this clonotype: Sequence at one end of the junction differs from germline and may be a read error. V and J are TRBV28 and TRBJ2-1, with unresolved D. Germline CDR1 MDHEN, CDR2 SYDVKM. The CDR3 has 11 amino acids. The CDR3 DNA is TGCGCCAGCAGTTCTTCTTTATCATATCTCTTC. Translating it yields CASSSSLSYLF.

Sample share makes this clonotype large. The CDR3 nucleotides are TGCGCCAGCAGCTCCTGGGACAGGGGAAGGAATTCACCCCTCCACTTT. As protein: CASSSWDRGRNSPLHF. The chain joins TRBV4-3 to TRBJ1-6; 10 bases are shared with TRBD1. CDR3 length: 16 amino acids. Losses at the gene ends were 5 bases for V and 7 bases for J; bases not matched to a gene: 8. CDR1 LGHNA and CDR2 YSLEER come from the germline V gene.